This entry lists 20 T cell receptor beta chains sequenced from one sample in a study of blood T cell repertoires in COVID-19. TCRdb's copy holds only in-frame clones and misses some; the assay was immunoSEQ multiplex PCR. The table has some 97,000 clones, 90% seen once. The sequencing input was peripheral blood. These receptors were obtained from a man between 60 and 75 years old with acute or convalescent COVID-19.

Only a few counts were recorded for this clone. The CDR3 sequence is CASSISPGGYTEAFF. The CDR3 DNA is TGTGCCAGTAGTATAAGTCCGGGAGGCTACACTGAAGCTTTCTTT. The chain has TRBV19 and TRBJ1-1; D is unresolved. The CDR3 totals 15 residues. V lost 2 bases and J lost 3, with 13 bases in between. From germline, CDR1 is LNHDA and CDR2 SQIVND (reference sequence).

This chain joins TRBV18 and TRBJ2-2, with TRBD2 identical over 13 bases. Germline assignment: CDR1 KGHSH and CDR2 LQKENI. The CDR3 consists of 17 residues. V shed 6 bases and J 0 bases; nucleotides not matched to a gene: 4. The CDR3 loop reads CASSPGLAGTNTGELFF. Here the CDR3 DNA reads TGTGCCAGCTCCCCGGGACTAGCGGGGACGAACACCGGGGAGCTGTTTTTT.

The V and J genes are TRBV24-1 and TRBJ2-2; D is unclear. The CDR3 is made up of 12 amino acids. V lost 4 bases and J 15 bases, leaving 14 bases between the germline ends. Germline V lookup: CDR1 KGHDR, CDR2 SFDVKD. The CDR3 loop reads CATSDRTSRLFF. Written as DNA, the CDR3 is TGTGCCACCAGTGACCGTACATCCCGCTTGTTTTTT.

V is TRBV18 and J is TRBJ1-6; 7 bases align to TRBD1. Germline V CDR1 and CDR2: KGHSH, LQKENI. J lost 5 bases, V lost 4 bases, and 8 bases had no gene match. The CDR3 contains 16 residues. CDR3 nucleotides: TGTGCCAGCTCACTTTTTGACGACAGGGATAATTCACCCCTCCACTTT. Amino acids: CASSLFDDRDNSPLHF.

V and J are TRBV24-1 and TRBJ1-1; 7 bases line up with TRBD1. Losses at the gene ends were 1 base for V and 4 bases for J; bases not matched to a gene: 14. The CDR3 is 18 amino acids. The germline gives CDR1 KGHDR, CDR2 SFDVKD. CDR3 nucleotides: TGTGCCACCAGTGATTTCCGGGACAGAGGAAAAGGGGGCACTGAAGCTTTCTTT. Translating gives CATSDFRDRGKGGTEAFF.

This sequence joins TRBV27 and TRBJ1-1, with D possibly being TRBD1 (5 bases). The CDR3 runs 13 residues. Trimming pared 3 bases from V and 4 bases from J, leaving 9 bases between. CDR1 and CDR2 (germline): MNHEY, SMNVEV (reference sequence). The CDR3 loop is CASSFPGSTEAFF. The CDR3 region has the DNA TGTGCCAGCAGTTTCCCAGGGTCCACTGAAGCTTTCTTT.

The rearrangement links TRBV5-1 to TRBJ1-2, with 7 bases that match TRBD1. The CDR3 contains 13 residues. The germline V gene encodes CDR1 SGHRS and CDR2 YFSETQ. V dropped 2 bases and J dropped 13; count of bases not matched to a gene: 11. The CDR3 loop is CASSFGTESSFTF. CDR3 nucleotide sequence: TGCGCCAGCAGCTTTGGGACAGAATCTTCATTCACCTTC.

CDR3 sequence reads: CASSYENDRNYGYTF. CDR3 sequence (DNA): TGTGCCAGCAGTTACGAGAACGACAGAAACTATGGCTACACCTTC. The J gene is TRBJ1-2, the V gene TRBV6-5, with D perhaps TRBD1 (5 bases). Germline V lookup: CDR1 MNHEY, CDR2 SVGAGI. This CDR3 region has 15 residues. The V end lost 2 bases, the J end lost 2 bases, and 12 bases lay between the germline ends.

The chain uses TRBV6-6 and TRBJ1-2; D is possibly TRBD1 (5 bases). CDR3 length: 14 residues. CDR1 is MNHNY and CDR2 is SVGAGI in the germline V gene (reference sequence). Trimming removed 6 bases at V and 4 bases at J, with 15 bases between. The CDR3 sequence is CASRDSAHFYGYTF. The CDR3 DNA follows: TGTGCCAGCAGAGACAGCGCCCATTTCTATGGCTACACCTTC.

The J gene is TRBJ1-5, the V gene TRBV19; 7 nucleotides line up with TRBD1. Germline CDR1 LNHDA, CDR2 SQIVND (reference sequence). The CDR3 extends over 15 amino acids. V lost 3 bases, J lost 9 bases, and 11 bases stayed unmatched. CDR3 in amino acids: CASSIPGTAIGPQHF. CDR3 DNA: TGTGCCAGTAGTATCCCCGGGACAGCTATTGGGCCCCAGCATTTT.

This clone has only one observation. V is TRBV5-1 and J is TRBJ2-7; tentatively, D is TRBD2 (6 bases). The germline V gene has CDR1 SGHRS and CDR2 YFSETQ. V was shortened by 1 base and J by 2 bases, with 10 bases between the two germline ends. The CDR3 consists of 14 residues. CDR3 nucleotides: TGCGCCAGCAGCTTGTTGCCGGGAGCCTACGAGCAGTACGTC. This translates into CASSLLPGAYEQYV.

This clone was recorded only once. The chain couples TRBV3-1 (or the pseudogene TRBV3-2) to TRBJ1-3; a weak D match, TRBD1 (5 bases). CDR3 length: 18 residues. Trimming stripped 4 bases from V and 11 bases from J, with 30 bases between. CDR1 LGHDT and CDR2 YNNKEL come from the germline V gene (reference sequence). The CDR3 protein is CASSPHGGTTGIMVSIYF. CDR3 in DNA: TGTGCCAGCAGCCCTCACGGGGGGACGACCGGAATAATGGTCTCCATATATTTT.

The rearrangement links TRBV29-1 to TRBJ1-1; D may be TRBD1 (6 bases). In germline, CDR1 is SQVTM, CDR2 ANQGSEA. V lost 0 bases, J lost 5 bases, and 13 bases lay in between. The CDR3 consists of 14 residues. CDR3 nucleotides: TGCAGCGTTGAAGATCGGGGGGGGCGGACTGAAGCTTTCTTT. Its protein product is CSVEDRGGRTEAFF.

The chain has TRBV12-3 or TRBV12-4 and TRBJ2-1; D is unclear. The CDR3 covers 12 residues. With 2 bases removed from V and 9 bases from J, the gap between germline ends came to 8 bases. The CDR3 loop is CASSLIGFEQFF. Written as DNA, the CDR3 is TGTGCCAGCAGTTTAATCGGGTTTGAGCAGTTCTTC.

CDR3 nucleotide sequence: TGTGCCAGCAGCCAAGGAGGGATCGGTCATAGGGGACTCTATGGCTACACCTTC. Protein product: CASSQGGIGHRGLYGYTF. The chain is built from TRBV4-2 and TRBJ1-2; maybe TRBD1 (5 bases). V was shortened by 1 base and J by 4 bases, with 22 bases between the two germline ends. The germline CDR1 and CDR2 sequences are LGHNA and YNFKEQ. CDR3 length: 18 amino acids.

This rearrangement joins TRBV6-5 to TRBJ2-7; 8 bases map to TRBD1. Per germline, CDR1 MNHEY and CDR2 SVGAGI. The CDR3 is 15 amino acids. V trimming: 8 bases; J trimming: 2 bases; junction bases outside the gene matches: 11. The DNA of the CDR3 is TGTGCCAGCTCTTTCCGAACCAGGGGGCCCTACGAGCAGTACTTC. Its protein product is CASSFRTRGPYEQYF.

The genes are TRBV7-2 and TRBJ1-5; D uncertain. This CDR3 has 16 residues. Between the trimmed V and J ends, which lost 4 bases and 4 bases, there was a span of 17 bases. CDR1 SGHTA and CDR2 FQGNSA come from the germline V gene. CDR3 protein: CASSSQMTMTNQPQHF. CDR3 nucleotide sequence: TGTGCCAGCAGCTCCCAAATGACTATGACAAATCAGCCCCAGCATTTT. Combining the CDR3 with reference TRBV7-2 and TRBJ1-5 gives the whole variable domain GAGVSQSPSNKVTEKGKDVELRCDPISGHTALYWYRQSLGQGLEFLIYFQGNSAPDKSGLPSDRFSAERTGGSVSTLTIQRTQQEDSAVYLCASSSQMTMTNQPQHFGDGTRLSIL.

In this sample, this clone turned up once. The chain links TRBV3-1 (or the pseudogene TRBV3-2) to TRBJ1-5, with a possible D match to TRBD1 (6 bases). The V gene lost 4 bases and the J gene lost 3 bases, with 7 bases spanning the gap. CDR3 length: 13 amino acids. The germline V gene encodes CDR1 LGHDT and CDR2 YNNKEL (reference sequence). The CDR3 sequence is CASSRQANQPQHF. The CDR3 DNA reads TGTGCCAGCAGCCGACAGGCCAATCAGCCCCAGCATTTT.

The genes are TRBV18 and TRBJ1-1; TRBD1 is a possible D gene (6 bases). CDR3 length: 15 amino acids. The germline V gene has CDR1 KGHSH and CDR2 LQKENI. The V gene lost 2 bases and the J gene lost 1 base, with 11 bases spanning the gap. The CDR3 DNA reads TGTGCCAGCTCACCATTAGGGGGTCAGAACACTGAAGCTTTCTTT. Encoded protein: CASSPLGGQNTEAFF.

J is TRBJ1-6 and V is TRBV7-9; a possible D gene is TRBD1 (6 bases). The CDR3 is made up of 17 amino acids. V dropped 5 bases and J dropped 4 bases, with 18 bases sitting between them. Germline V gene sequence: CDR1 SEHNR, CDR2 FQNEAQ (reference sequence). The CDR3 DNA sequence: TGTGCCAGCAGCCTGGCCGGGGGGCCCTCATATAATTCACCCCTCCACTTT. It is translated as CASSLAGGPSYNSPLHF.